The 23 T cell receptor beta chains below all came from one sample that was sequenced in a study of T cells expressing NK-cell markers. TCRdb re-called the 5' RACE reads; one entry per CDR3 protein, DNA not given. The table for this sample gives 150,000 or so distinct CDR3 sequences. Sample: blood T cells: a sorted CD56 or NKG2C T cell subset, CD4+ or CD8+ T cells, or bulk PBMC T cells (not recorded which). The receptors stem from a woman between 50 and 59 years old in good health.

This chain links TRBV27 with TRBJ2-1; TCRdb proposes TRBD2, but this gene call is untestable without DNA. The CDR3 totals 15 residues. Germline V gene sequence: CDR1 MNHEY, CDR2 SMNVEV (reference sequence). The CDR3: CASSFPGLHYNEQFF.

The rearrangement uses TRBV7-9 and TRBJ2-3; lacking DNA, the TRBD2 call made by TCRdb goes unchecked. CDR3 length equals 15 residues. The V gene's germline CDR1 is SEHNR and CDR2 FQNEAQ (reference sequence). CDR3 in amino acids: CASSPLQREADTQYF.

The V and J genes are TRBV4-1 and TRBJ2-3; TCRdb picks TRBD1, but there is no DNA to check that call. The CDR3 covers 14 residues. Germline values: CDR1 MGHRA, CDR2 YSYEKL. The CDR3 loop is CASSQGDAPGTQYF.

The gene calls are TRBV2 and TRBJ1-5; no DNA is available, so the TRBD1 call from TCRdb remains unchecked. This CDR3 comprises 15 residues. Germline V CDR1 and CDR2: SNHLY, FYNNEI. The CDR3: CASRPGTGGVQPQHF.

The chain combines TRBV6-5 with TRBJ2-2; TCRdb outputs TRBD1, but without DNA this stays unchecked. Germline V lookup: CDR1 MNHEY, CDR2 SVGAGI. This CDR3 has 18 amino acids. This chain's CDR3 is CASSRKTPGRGGTGELFF.

The chain uses TRBV29-1 and TRBJ2-7; absent DNA, TCRdb's TRBD1 call cannot be checked. This CDR3 is built from 15 residues. Germline CDR1 is SQVTM and CDR2 is ANQGSEA. CDR3 protein: CSVEDRQGQYYEQYF.

The gene calls are TRBV12-3 or TRBV12-4 and TRBJ2-7; TCRdb returns TRBD1, unconfirmable since there is no DNA. The CDR3 has 15 amino acids. The CDR3 loop is CASSYRGEHAYEQYF.

V and J are TRBV19 and TRBJ1-4. The CDR3 is made up of 13 amino acids. From germline, CDR1 is LNHDA and CDR2 SQIVND (reference sequence). The CDR3 loop reads CASSISLAEKLFF.

The V call is TRBV9, the J call TRBJ2-3. CDR3 length: 12 amino acids. The germline V gene encodes CDR1 SGDLS and CDR2 YYNGEE. The CDR3 reads CASRAVRDTQYF.

This rearrangement joins TRBV27 to TRBJ2-2; TCRdb gives TRBD1 as the D gene, but with no DNA this cannot be confirmed. In germline, CDR1 is MNHEY, CDR2 SMNVEV (reference sequence). There are 19 residues in the CDR3. The CDR3 reads CASSLWADRVLTNTGELFF.

The V call is TRBV5-1, the J call TRBJ2-5; absent DNA, TCRdb's TRBD2 call cannot be checked. The CDR3 spans 15 residues. Per the germline V gene, CDR1 is SGHRS and CDR2 is YFSETQ. This chain's CDR3 is CASSIKAFRGETQYF. The variable domain in full, completed from reference TRBV5-1 and TRBJ2-5, reads KAGVTQTPRYLIKTRGQQVTLSCSPISGHRSVSWYQQTPGQGLQFLFEYFSETQRNKGNFPGRFSGRQFSNSRSEMNVSTLELGDSALYLCASSIKAFRGETQYFGPGTRLLVL.

The V and J genes are TRBV3-1 and TRBJ1-5; with no DNA, the TCRdb D assignment of TRBD1 cannot be verified. This CDR3 is built from 14 residues. Germline CDR1 and CDR2: LGHDT and YNNKEL (reference sequence). CDR3 in amino acids: CASSQVGQNQPQHF.

CDR3 region: CASSLLTDTQYF. The chain couples TRBV25-1 to TRBJ2-3; there is no DNA to check the TCRdb D call of TRBD2. Germline-derived CDR1 and CDR2 are MGHDK and SYGVNS. The CDR3 consists of 12 residues.

The rearrangement uses TRBV28 and TRBJ2-7; checking the TCRdb D call of TRBD1 is not possible without DNA. The CDR3 is 13 residues long. From germline, CDR1 is MDHEN and CDR2 SYDVKM. The CDR3 loop is CASMRQGADEQYF.

The chain joins TRBV24-1 to TRBJ2-1; TCRdb outputs TRBD1, but without DNA this stays unchecked. This CDR3 region has 16 residues. Germline values: CDR1 KGHDR, CDR2 SFDVKD. CDR3 residues: CATSDDPGSRSNEQFF.

The gene calls are TRBV24-1 and TRBJ2-2; the TCRdb call, TRBD1, lacks DNA for checking. This CDR3 spans 16 amino acids. From germline, CDR1 is KGHDR and CDR2 SFDVKD. This chain's CDR3 is CATSDLIGGTTGELFF.

The V gene is TRBV4-1, the J gene TRBJ1-4. CDR3 length: 17 amino acids. Per the germline V gene, CDR1 is MGHRA and CDR2 is YSYEKL. CDR3 residues: CASSQAGGGLLNEKLFF.

The J gene is TRBJ2-5, the V gene TRBV29-1; TCRdb outputs TRBD1, but without DNA this stays unchecked. Germline V gene lookup returns CDR1 SQVTM and CDR2 ANQGSEA. There are 14 residues in the CDR3. CDR3 sequence reads: CSVAGTGEGETQYF.

The chain links TRBV24-1 to TRBJ2-5; TCRdb proposes TRBD2, but this gene call is untestable without DNA. Germline assignment: CDR1 KGHDR and CDR2 SFDVKD. The CDR3 loop spans 17 amino acids. CDR3 in amino acids: CATSDPGLAYPQETQYF.

The V call is TRBV29-1, the J call TRBJ2-1. From germline, CDR1 is SQVTM and CDR2 ANQGSEA. CDR3 length equals 11 residues. CDR3 residues: CSVVANNEQFF.

The V gene is TRBV7-9, the J gene TRBJ2-1. In germline, CDR1 is SEHNR, CDR2 FQNEAQ (reference sequence). The CDR3 is made up of 14 amino acids. This chain's CDR3 is CASSIAISYNEQFF.

The chain recombines TRBV3-1 with TRBJ2-5. Looked up from germline, CDR1 is LGHDT and CDR2 is YNNKEL (reference sequence). The CDR3 spans 16 residues. CDR3 sequence: CASSQEYGGLGETQYF.

The chain employs TRBV11-2 and TRBJ2-1; absent DNA, TCRdb's TRBD2 call cannot be checked. Per the germline V gene, CDR1 is SGHAT and CDR2 is FQNNGV. The CDR3 length is 17 residues. The chain's CDR3 is CASSLTGLAGSYNEQFF.